These 2 T cell receptor beta chains came from one sample sequenced in a study of shared clonotypes between healthy human individuals. Clones were read by immunoSEQ multiplex PCR, and TCRdb kept only the in-frame ones, dropping some. The sample has 660,000 or so clones; approximately 96% are singletons. The naive CD8 population came from CD45RO-negative cells selected for CCR7, without terminally differentiated effector memory CD45RA+ cells. The specimen sequenced was naive CD8+ T cells sorted from blood. These receptors all come from a young woman in good health.

The chain has TRBV2 and TRBJ1-3; D is ambiguous. The V end was cut by 7 bases, the J end by 4 bases, with 11 bases between. Per germline, CDR1 SNHLY and CDR2 FYNNEI. The CDR3 loop spans 13 amino acids. The CDR3 coding sequence is TGTGCCAGCACCCCCGAAGTCGGAAACACCATATATTTT. The encoded protein is CASTPEVGNTIYF.

The V gene is TRBV28, the J gene TRBJ1-5, with no clear D. Deletions cut 6 bases from V and 0 bases from J, with 15 bases between. Germline assignment: CDR1 MDHEN and CDR2 SYDVKM. The CDR3 sequence is 16 residues long. CDR3 region: CASSTATEYSNQPQHF. The DNA of the CDR3 is TGTGCCAGCAGCACCGCCACAGAGTATAGCAATCAGCCCCAGCATTTT.